Presented here are 14 T cell receptor beta chains from one specimen sequenced in a study of T cell clones after liver transplantation. Data came from immunoSEQ multiplex PCR; TCRdb stores just in-frame clones and leaves some out. Of about 75,000 clones detected, around 84% appear once; the ten largest clones hold over 2%. This sample comprised CD4+ T cells from blood, obtained less than 50 months after liver transplant. The origin of the receptors is a human patient who received a liver transplant. The graft donor may have given rise to some T cells.

This chain joins TRBV7-9 and TRBJ1-4; TRBD1 agrees at 10 bases. Germline V gives CDR1 SEHNR, CDR2 FQNEAQ (reference sequence). The CDR3 length is 14 residues. J gave up 7 bases and V 4 bases, and 3 bases lay outside the gene matches. CDR3 sequence reads: CASSWDRGFEKLFF. The CDR3 region has the DNA TGTGCCAGCAGCTGGGACAGGGGATTTGAAAAACTGTTTTTT.

The chain recombines TRBV7-2 with TRBJ2-4; D uncertain. The CDR3 has 14 residues. Trimming cost V 1 base and J 3 bases, with 7 bases left between them. Germline V gene lookup returns CDR1 SGHTA and CDR2 FQGNSA. DNA of the CDR3: TGTGCCAGCAGCTTAGGCGGCAGCAAAAACATTCAGTACTTC. Protein sequence: CASSLGGSKNIQYF. The full variable domain, with the rest looked up from reference TRBV7-2 and TRBJ2-4, is GAGVSQSPSNKVTEKGKDVELRCDPISGHTALYWYRQSLGQGLEFLIYFQGNSAPDKSGLPSDRFSAERTGGSVSTLTIQRTQQEDSAVYLCASSLGGSKNIQYFGAGTRLSVL.

This sequence joins TRBV18 and TRBJ1-6, with a weak D call TRBD1 (6 bases). The CDR3 has 17 amino acids. With 4 bases removed from V and 6 bases from J, the gap between germline ends came to 19 bases. Germline V lookup: CDR1 KGHSH, CDR2 LQKENI. CDR3 region: CASSLYRVEAGNSPLHF. For the CDR3, the DNA is TGTGCCAGCTCACTATACAGGGTCGAGGCGGGTAATTCACCCCTCCACTTT.

This clone was counted only a few times. J is TRBJ1-3 and V is TRBV30; no firm D call. Germline loops: CDR1 GTSNPN, CDR2 SVGIG (reference sequence). Trimming left V 2 bases short and J 0 bases short, with 11 bases between. The CDR3 contains 15 residues. CDR3 in amino acids: CAWSIGSRSGNTIYF. The CDR3 DNA reads as TGTGCCTGGAGTATCGGCAGCCGCTCTGGAAACACCATATATTTT.

The rearrangement uses TRBV19 and TRBJ1-1; TRBD1 matches at 7 bases. With V trimmed by 7 bases and J by 5 bases, 10 bases remained unmatched. The CDR3 has 14 residues. The germline CDR1 and CDR2 sequences are LNHDA and SQIVND (reference sequence). The CDR3 region is CASTTRQGFTEAFF. The CDR3 DNA is TGTGCCAGTACCACGCGACAGGGTTTTACTGAAGCTTTCTTT.

This clone was counted between two and nine times. The chain recombines TRBV9 with TRBJ1-2; 9 positions agree with TRBD1. Trimming cost V 5 bases and J 1 base; bases outside gene matches: 9. From germline, CDR1 is SGDLS and CDR2 YYNGEE. The CDR3 is made up of 16 amino acids. CDR3 nucleotide sequence: TGTGCCAGCAGTCCGGGACAGGGACACTTTAACTATGGCTACACCTTC. Its translation: CASSPGQGHFNYGYTF.

The gene calls are TRBV7-9 and TRBJ2-2; D is possibly TRBD1 (5 bases). V lost 7 bases and J 0 bases, leaving 9 bases between the germline ends. The CDR3 is 14 residues long. Germline V gene sequence: CDR1 SEHNR, CDR2 FQNEAQ (reference sequence). In nucleotides, the CDR3 is TGTGCCAGCACAATAGGGGCGAACACCGGGGAGCTGTTTTTT. It translates to CASTIGANTGELFF. Using reference TRBV7-9 and TRBJ2-2 for the parts outside the CDR3, the full variable domain is DTGVSQNPRHKITKRGQNVTFRCDPISEHNRLYWYRQTLGQGPEFLTYFQNEAQLEKSRLLSDRFSAERPKGSFSTLEIQRTEQGDSAMYLCASTIGANTGELFFGEGSRLTVL.

The V gene is TRBV4-2, the J gene TRBJ2-3; the match to TRBD2 covers 10 bases. The V gene end was trimmed by 4 bases and the J gene end by 6 bases; junction bases not matched to a gene: 25. The CDR3 extends over 21 amino acids. Germline CDR1 and CDR2: LGHNA and YNFKEQ. Here the CDR3 reads CASSLRGLGVAGGSSMDTQYF. CDR3 bases: TGTGCCAGCAGCCTGAGGGGTCTCGGGGTAGCGGGAGGCTCATCGATGGATACGCAGTATTTT.

This clone was recorded a few times. V gene TRBV18 combines with J gene TRBJ2-7, with unresolved D. Germline CDR1 and CDR2: KGHSH and LQKENI. The CDR3 loop spans 14 amino acids. Trimming took 5 bases from V and 0 from J, leaving 11 bases between them. CDR3: CASSGSLLSYEQYF. In DNA form, the CDR3 reads TGTGCCAGCTCAGGCAGCCTTCTCTCCTACGAGCAGTACTTC.

This sequence joins TRBV11-2 and TRBJ1-5; TRBD1 agrees at 12 bases. V gave up 1 base and J gave up 4 bases; unmatched junction bases: 8. The CDR3 is made up of 18 amino acids. Per germline, CDR1 SGHAT and CDR2 FQNNGV. In DNA form, the CDR3 reads TGTGCCAGCAGCTTAGGGTGGGGACAGGGGGCCAGGAATCAGCCCCAGCATTTT. As protein: CASSLGWGQGARNQPQHF.

The chain recombines TRBV4-3 with TRBJ1-6, with D tentatively TRBD1 (6 bases). Trimming took off 5 bases at V and 8 bases at J, with 16 bases between the two ends. Germline V gives CDR1 LGHNA, CDR2 YSLEER. The CDR3 has 15 residues. The chain's CDR3 is CASSNTGTTDSPLHF. For the CDR3, the DNA is TGCGCCAGCAGCAACACCGGGACAACCGATTCACCCCTCCACTTT.

The gene calls are TRBV18 and TRBJ2-6; D may correspond to TRBD1 or TRBD2 (6 bases each). V was clipped by 3 bases and J by 4 bases, with 19 bases between them. The CDR3 totals 18 residues. The germline gives CDR1 KGHSH, CDR2 LQKENI. CDR3 sequence reads: CASSPSRLPGAGANVLTF. CDR3 nucleotides: TGTGCCAGCTCACCCTCTCGGTTGCCGGGGGCCGGGGCCAACGTCCTGACTTTC.

The chain has TRBV14 and TRBJ2-5, with D possibly TRBD2 on 5 matching bases. Germline V gene data show CDR1 as SGHDN and CDR2 as FVKESK. The CDR3 is 14 amino acids. V was trimmed by 1 base and J by 5 bases, leaving 11 bases between them. CDR3 loop: CASSQARATETQYF. The DNA for the CDR3 is TGTGCCAGCAGCCAAGCGAGGGCGACCGAGACCCAGTACTTC. The full variable domain, with the rest looked up from reference TRBV14 and TRBJ2-5, is EAGVTQFPSHSVIEKGQTVTLRCDPISGHDNLYWYRRVMGKEIKFLLHFVKESKQDESGMPNNRFLAERTGGTYSTLKVQPAELEDSGVYFCASSQARATETQYFGPGTRLLVL.

The CDR3 region is CASSSEQGAGNEKLFF. The CDR3 DNA reads as TGCGCCAGCAGCTCGGAACAGGGGGCAGGGAATGAAAAACTGTTTTTT. V usage is TRBV5-1 and J usage is TRBJ1-4; 9 bases align to TRBD1. The CDR3 loop spans 16 amino acids. Germline values: CDR1 SGHRS, CDR2 YFSETQ. V lost 3 bases to trimming and J lost 5 bases; unmatched junction nucleotides: 8. Filled out from reference TRBV5-1 and TRBJ1-4, the complete variable domain reads KAGVTQTPRYLIKTRGQQVTLSCSPISGHRSVSWYQQTPGQGLQFLFEYFSETQRNKGNFPGRFSGRQFSNSRSEMNVSTLELGDSALYLCASSSEQGAGNEKLFFGSGTQLSVL.